The rows below give T cell receptor beta chains drawn from one sample of a study of CD8 T cells in ankylosing spondylitis. TCRdb re-derived calls from the 5' RACE reads in MiXCR, one entry per CDR3 protein. The repertoire holds around 33,000 distinct CDR3 sequences, about 7.8% seen once, with more than 9% in the top ten. Sample: blood, either unsorted or a sorted T cell fraction (not recorded which). The receptors here all came from a male donor with ankylosing spondylitis or in good health (not recorded which). Both conserved end residues are part of each CDR3. D genes are given only for firm matches. For some rows the clone size is stated as once, few or many, or as a class when expanded; others skip it.

V: TRBV5-1; D: .; size: many; J: TRBJ2-1; CDR3: CASSFPPTSSSYNEQFF; DNA: TGCGCCAGCAGCTTTCCCCCCACTTCGAGCTCCTACAATGAGCAGTTCTTC
V: TRBV7-2; D: TRBD2; size: few; J: TRBJ2-7; CDR3: CASRLGTSGRGPYEQYF; DNA: TGTGCCAGCAGACTCGGGACTAGCGGGAGAGGGCCCTACGAGCAGTACTTC
V: TRBV5-6; D: .; size: many; J: TRBJ2-5; CDR3: CASSAGPQGKETQYF; DNA: TGTGCCAGCAGCGCCGGACCCCAGGGAAAAGAGACCCAGTACTTC
V: TRBV20-1; D: TRBD2; size: many; J: TRBJ2-1; CDR3: CSASSGRGGNEQFF; DNA: TGCAGTGCTTCCAGCGGGAGGGGAGGGAATGAGCAGTTCTTC
V: TRBV29-1; D: .; size: .; J: TRBJ2-3; CDR3: CSVELLGEGHFTDTQYF; DNA: TGCAGCGTTGAACTCCTCGGTGAGGGCCATTTCACAGATACGCAGTATTTT
V: TRBV3-1; D: .; size: many; J: TRBJ1-2; CDR3: CASSQSYYGYTF; DNA: TGTGCCAGCAGCCAATCCTATTATGGCTACACCTTC
V: TRBV4-1; D: .; size: many; J: TRBJ2-2; CDR3: CASSQDGRAGELFF; DNA: TGCGCCAGCAGCCAAGATGGGCGGGCCGGGGAGCTGTTTTTT
V: TRBV12-3/TRBV12-4; D: .; size: many; J: TRBJ2-2; CDR3: CASSLTHRATGELFF; DNA: TGTGCCAGCAGTTTAACCCACAGGGCCACCGGGGAGCTGTTTTTT
V: TRBV5-1; D: TRBD2; size: few; J: TRBJ2-3; CDR3: CASSWAGSGSADTQYF; DNA: TGCGCCAGCAGCTGGGCCGGTAGCGGGAGCGCAGATACGCAGTATTTT
V: TRBV5-1; D: TRBD2; size: many; J: TRBJ2-1; CDR3: CASSLAEVTSGSYNEQFF; DNA: TGCGCCAGCAGCTTGGCCGAGGTAACTAGCGGGAGCTACAATGAGCAGTTCTTC